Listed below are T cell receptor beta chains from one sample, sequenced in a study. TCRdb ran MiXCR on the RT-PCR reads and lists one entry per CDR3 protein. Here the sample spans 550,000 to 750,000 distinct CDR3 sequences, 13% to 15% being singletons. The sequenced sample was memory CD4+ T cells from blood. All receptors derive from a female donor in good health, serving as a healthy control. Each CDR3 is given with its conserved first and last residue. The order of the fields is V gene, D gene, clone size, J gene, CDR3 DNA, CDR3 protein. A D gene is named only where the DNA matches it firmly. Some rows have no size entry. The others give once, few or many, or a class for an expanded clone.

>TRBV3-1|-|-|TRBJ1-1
TGTGCCAGCAGCCACCTCGGGGGGTATAATGAAGCTTTCTTT
CASSHLGGYNEAFF
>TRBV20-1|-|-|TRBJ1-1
TGCAGTGCTAGAGATCAGGGAGAGACTGAAGCTTTCTTT
CSARDQGETEAFF
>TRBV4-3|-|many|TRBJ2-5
TGCGCCAGCAGCCAAGATTTACAGTCCTTGAAGACCCAGTACTTC
CASSQDLQSLKTQYF
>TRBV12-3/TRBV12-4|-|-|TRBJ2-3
TGTGCCAGCAGTCCCCTGGGAATAAGCACAGATACGCAGTATTTT
CASSPLGISTDTQYF
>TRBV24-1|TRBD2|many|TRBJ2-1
TGTGCCACCAGTGACCCCGGACTAGCGGGGGGAATCAATGAGCAGTTCTTC
CATSDPGLAGGINEQFF
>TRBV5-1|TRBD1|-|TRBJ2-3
TGCGCCAGCAGCTTGTCCTCGGGACAGGGGGAAGATACGCAGTATTTT
CASSLSSGQGEDTQYF
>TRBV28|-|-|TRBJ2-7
TGTGCCAGCAGTTTAACAGCCTCGGTGCAGTACTTC
CASSLTASVQYF
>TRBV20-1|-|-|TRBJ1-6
TGCAGTGCTAGATCTAATTTGGCCTCACCCCTCCACTTT
CSARSNLASPLHF
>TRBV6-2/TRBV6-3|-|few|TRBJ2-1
TGTGCCAGCACCCTTTTGGGGGGAGGCCCGAAAAATGAGCAGTTCTTC
CASTLLGGGPKNEQFF
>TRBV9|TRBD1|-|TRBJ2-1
TGTGCCAGCAGCGTAGCGTGGCAGGGGGTCAACAATGAGCAGTTCTTC
CASSVAWQGVNNEQFF
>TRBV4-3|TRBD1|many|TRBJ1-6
TGCGCCAGCAGCCAAGCCCTGGGACAGGGCCACTCACCCCTCCACTTT
CASSQALGQGHSPLHF
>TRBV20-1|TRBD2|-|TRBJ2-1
TGCAGTGCTCCCACTCTCAGCGGACTAGCGGGTTACAATGAGCCGTTCTTC
CSAPTLSGLAGYNEPFF
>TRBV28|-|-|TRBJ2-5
TGTGCCAGCAGTCCCCAACTGACGAAGACCCAGTACTTC
CASSPQLTKTQYF
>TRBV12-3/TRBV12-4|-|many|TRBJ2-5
TGTGCCAGCAGTTTAAGACACGAAGAGACCCAGTACTTC
CASSLRHEETQYF
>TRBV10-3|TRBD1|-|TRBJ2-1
TGTGCCATCGGGACAGGGCACACCACTTCCTACAATGAGCAGTTCTTC
CAIGTGHTTSYNEQFF
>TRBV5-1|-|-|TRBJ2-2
TGCGCCAGCAGTGAGGCATACACCGGGGAGCTGTTTTTT
CASSEAYTGELFF
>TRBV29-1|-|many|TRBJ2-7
TGCAGCGTTGGGAACCCGAGCTCCTACGAGCAGTACTTC
CSVGNPSSYEQYF
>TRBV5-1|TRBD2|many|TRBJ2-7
TGCGCCAGCAGCCTCGGGACTAGCGGGAGGATCCACGAGCAGTACTTC
CASSLGTSGRIHEQYF
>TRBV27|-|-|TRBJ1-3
TGTGCCAGCAGTTTATCGGAGGGACCGCGCTCTGGAAACACCATATATTTT
CASSLSEGPRSGNTIYF
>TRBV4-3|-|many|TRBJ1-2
TGCGCCAGCAGCCCGTCTGGCAGGTCTGGGGATGGCTACACCTTC
CASSPSGRSGDGYTF
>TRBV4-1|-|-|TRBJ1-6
TGCGCCAGCAGCCAAGCAAGAGATTCACCCCTCCACTTT
CASSQARDSPLHF
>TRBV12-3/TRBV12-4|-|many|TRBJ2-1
TGTGCCAGCACCTTAGGTGGGAGGCAGTTCTTC
CASTLGGRQFF
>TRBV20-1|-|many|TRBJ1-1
TGCAGTGCTGAACAGAATGAAGCTTTCTTT
CSAEQNEAFF
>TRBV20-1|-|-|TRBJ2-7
TGCAGTGCCCACCAGACGGAGAAACTCTCCTACGAGCAGTACTTC
CSAHQTEKLSYEQYF
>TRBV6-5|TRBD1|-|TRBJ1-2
TGTGCCAGCCAACCCTACACCGGGACAGCTGATGGCTACACCTTC
CASQPYTGTADGYTF
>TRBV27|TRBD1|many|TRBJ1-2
TGTGCCAGCAGTATGAACAGGGGGCGAGGCTACACCTTC
CASSMNRGRGYTF
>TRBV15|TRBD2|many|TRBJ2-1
TGTGCCACCAGCAGAGATGCTAGCGGATCCTACAATGAGCAGTTCTTC
CATSRDASGSYNEQFF
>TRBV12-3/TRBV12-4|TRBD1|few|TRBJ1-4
TGTGCCAGCAGTAGAACCAGGGGGGGAAATGAAAAACTGTTTTTT
CASSRTRGGNEKLFF
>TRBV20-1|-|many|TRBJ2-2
TGCAGTGCTTCAGGGGGGGCCGGGGAGCTGTTTTTT
CSASGGAGELFF
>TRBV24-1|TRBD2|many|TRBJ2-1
TGTGCCACCAGTGACGCCCTCGGGACTAGCGGGATTTCCTACAATGAGCAGTTCTTC
CATSDALGTSGISYNEQFF
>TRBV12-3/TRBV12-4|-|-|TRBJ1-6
TGTGCCAGCAGTTTTGACTGGGGTTCACCCCTCCACTTT
CASSFDWGSPLHF
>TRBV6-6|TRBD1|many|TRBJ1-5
TGTGCCAGCAGTACCGGACAGGCTTATCAGCCCCAGCATTTT
CASSTGQAYQPQHF
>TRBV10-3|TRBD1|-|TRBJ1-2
TGTGCCATCAGTGTCTGGACAGGCTATGGCTACACCTTC
CAISVWTGYGYTF
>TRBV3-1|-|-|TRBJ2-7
TGTGCCAGCAGCCAAGCTGAGGAATACGAGCAGTACTTC
CASSQAEEYEQYF
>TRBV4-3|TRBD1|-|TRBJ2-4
TGCGCCAGCAGCCAAGATGTAGACAGGGTAGCCAAAAACATTCAGTACTTC
CASSQDVDRVAKNIQYF
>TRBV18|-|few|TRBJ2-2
TGTGCCAGCTCCGACGGTTTCGCCGGGGAGCTGTTTTTT
CASSDGFAGELFF
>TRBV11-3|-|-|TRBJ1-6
TGTGCCAGCAGCTTAGCCCCAGGTTCACCCCTCCACTTT
CASSLAPGSPLHF
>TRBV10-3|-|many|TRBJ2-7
TGTGCCATTTCCCCGGGGGTCTCCTACGAGCAGTACTTC
CAISPGVSYEQYF
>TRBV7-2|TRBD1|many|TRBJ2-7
TGTGCCAGCAGCTTAGGACAGGGGGGTGCCGCACGCTACGAGCAGTACTTC
CASSLGQGGAARYEQYF
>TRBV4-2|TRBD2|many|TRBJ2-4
TGTGCCAGCAGCCAAGATTGGGAGGGAGGCATTCAGTACTTC
CASSQDWEGGIQYF
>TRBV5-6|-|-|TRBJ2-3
TGTGCCAGCAGCTTAGGGGGGGCCATGTCAGATACGCAGTATTTT
CASSLGGAMSDTQYF
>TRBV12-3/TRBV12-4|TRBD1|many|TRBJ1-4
TGTGCCAGCAGTAAGGACGGGACAGGAAGAGAAAAACTGTTTTTT
CASSKDGTGREKLFF
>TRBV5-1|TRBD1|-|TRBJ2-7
TGCGCCAGCAGCTTGGGGCCCGACCCGGGACAGGGGTTCGAGCAGTACTTC
CASSLGPDPGQGFEQYF
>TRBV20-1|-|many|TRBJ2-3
TGCAGTGCTAGAACCGGATTTGGCACAGATACGCAGTATTTT
CSARTGFGTDTQYF
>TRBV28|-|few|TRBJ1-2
TGTGCCAGCAGTTTGGGGGGTATCCGTGGCTACACCTTC
CASSLGGIRGYTF
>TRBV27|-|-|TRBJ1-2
TGTGCCAGCAGTTTGTGGAGGGACCATGGCTACACCTTC
CASSLWRDHGYTF
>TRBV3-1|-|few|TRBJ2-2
TGTGCCAGCAGCCAGGGTCAGATGAAGCTGTTTTTT
CASSQGQMKLFF
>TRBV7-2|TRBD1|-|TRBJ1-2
TGTGCCAGCAGCCCACAGGGACAGGGGGTGGATGGCTACACCTTC
CASSPQGQGVDGYTF
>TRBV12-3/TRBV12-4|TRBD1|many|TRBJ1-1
TGTGCCAGCAGTGGGGGACAGATGAACACTGAAGCTTTCTTT
CASSGGQMNTEAFF
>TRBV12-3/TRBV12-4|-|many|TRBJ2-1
TGTGCCAGCAGCTCAACGCGAGGAGAGCAGTTCTTC
CASSSTRGEQFF
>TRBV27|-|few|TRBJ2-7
TGTGCCAGCACCCCCCAGGGTTACCCCTACTACGAGCAGTACTTC
CASTPQGYPYYEQYF